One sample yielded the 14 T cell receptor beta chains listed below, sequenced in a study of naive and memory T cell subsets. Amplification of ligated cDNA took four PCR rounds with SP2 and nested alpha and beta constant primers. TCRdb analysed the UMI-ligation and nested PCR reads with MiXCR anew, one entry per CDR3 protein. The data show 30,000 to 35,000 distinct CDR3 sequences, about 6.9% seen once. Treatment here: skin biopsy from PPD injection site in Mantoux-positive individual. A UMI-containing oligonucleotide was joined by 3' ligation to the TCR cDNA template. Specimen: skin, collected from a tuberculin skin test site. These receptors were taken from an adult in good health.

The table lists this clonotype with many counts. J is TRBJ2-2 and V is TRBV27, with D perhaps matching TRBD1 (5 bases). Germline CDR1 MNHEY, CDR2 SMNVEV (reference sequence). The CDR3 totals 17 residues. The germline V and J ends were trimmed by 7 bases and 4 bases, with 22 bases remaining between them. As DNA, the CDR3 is TGTGCCAGCACGAAGTCAGGGTTGGCTTCACTCACCGGGGAGCTGTTTTTT. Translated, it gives CASTKSGLASLTGELFF.

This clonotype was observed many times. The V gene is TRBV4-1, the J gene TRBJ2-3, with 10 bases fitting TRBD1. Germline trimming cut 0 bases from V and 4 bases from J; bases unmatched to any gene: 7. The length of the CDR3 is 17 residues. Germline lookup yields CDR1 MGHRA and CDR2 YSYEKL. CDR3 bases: TGCGCCAGCAGCCAAGAAAACCGGGACAGGGGATCAGATACGCAGTATTTT. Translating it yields CASSQENRDRGSDTQYF.

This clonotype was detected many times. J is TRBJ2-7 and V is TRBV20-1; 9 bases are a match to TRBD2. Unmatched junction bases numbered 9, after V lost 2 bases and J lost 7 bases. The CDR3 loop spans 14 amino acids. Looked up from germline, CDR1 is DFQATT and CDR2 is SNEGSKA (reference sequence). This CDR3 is CSARPLAGGEEQYF. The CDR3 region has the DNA TGCAGTGCTAGACCTTTGGCGGGGGGGGAAGAGCAGTACTTC.

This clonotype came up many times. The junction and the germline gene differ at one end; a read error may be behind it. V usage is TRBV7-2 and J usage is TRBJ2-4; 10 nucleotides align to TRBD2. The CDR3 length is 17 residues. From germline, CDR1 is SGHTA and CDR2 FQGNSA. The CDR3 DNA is TGTGCCAGCACCTTAAATAGCGGGGGGTTAGCCAAAAACATTCAGTACTTC. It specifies CASTLNSGGLAKNIQYF.

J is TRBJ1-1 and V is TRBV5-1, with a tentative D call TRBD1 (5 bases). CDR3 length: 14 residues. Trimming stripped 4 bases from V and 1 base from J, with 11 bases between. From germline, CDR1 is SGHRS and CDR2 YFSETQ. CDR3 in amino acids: CASSPFGTNTEAFF. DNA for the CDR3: TGCGCCAGCAGCCCATTTGGGACGAACACTGAAGCTTTCTTT. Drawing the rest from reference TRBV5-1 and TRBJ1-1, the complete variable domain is KAGVTQTPRYLIKTRGQQVTLSCSPISGHRSVSWYQQTPGQGLQFLFEYFSETQRNKGNFPGRFSGRQFSNSRSEMNVSTLELGDSALYLCASSPFGTNTEAFFGQGTRLTVV.

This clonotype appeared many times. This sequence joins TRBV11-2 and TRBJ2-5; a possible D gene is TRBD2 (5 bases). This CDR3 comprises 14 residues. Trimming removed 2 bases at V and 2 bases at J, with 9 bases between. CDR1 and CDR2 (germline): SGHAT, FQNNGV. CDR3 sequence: CASSLSTTQETQYF. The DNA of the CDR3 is TGTGCCAGCAGCTTATCGACTACACAAGAGACCCAGTACTTC.

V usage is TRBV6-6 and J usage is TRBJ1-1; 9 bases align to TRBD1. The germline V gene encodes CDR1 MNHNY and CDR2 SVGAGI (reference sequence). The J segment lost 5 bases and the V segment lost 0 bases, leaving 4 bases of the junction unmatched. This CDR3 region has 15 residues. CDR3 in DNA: TGTGCCAGCAGTTACTCAAAGACAGGGGGAACTGAAGCTTTCTTT. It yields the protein CASSYSKTGGTEAFF.

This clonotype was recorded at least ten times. The CDR3 reads CSVRDGGRLEQYF. CDR3 bases: TGCAGCGTTAGGGATGGGGGGCGTCTTGAGCAGTACTTC. This rearrangement joins TRBV29-1 to TRBJ2-7; either TRBD1 or TRBD2 may fit D (6 bases each). Germline CDR1 reads SQVTM; CDR2 reads ANQGSEA. V lost 5 bases and J lost 7, with 18 bases in between. The CDR3 has 13 amino acids.

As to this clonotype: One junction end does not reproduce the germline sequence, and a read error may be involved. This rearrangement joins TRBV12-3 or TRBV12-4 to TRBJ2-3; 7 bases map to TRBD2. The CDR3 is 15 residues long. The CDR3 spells CASSGSGTGTDTQYF. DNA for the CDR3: TGTGCCAGCAGTGGGAGCGGGACTGGCACCGATACGCAGTATTTT.

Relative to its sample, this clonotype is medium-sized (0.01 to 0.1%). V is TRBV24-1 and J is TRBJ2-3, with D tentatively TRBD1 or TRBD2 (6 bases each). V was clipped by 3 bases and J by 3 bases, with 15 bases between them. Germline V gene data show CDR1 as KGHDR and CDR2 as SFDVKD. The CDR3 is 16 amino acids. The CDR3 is CATSDPQGLGTDTQYF. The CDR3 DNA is TGTGCCACCAGTGATCCACAGGGACTGGGAACAGATACGCAGTATTTT.

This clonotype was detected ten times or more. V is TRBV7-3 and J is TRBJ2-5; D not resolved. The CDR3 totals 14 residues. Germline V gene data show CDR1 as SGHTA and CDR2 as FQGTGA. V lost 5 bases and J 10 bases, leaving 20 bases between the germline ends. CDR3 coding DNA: TGTGCCAGCAGCCCAGGACCCCAGGCTCGAAACCAGTACTTC. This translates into CASSPGPQARNQYF. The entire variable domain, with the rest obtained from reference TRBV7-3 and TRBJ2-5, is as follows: GAGVSQTPSNKVTEKGKYVELRCDPISGHTALYWYRQSLGQGPEFLIYFQGTGAADDSGLPNDRFFAVRPEGSVSTLKIQRTERGDSAVYLCASSPGPQARNQYFGPGTRLLVL.

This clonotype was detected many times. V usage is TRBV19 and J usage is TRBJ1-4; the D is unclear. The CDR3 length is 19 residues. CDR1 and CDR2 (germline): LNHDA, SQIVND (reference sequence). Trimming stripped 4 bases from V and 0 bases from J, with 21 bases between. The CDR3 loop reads CASSTSPGVFGATNEKLFF. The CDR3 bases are TGTGCCAGTAGTACTTCCCCCGGGGTATTTGGGGCAACTAATGAAAAACTGTTTTTT.

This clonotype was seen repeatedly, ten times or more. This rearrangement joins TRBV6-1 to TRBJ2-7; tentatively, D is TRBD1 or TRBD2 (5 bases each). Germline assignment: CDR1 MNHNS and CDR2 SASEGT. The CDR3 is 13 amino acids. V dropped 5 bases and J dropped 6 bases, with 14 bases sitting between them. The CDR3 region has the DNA TGTGCCAGCAGTAGGGACCAGCTGGGCGAGCAGTACTTC. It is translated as CASSRDQLGEQYF.

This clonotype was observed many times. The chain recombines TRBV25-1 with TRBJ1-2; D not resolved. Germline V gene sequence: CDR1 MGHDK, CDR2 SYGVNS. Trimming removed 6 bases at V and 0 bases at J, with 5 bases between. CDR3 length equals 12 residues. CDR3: CASREANYGYTF. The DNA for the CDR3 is TGTGCCAGCAGGGAAGCTAACTATGGCTACACCTTC.